What follows are 24 T cell receptor beta chains derived from one specimen sequenced in a study of OX40 agonist ivuxolimab in advanced cancers. The protocol was immunoSEQ multiplex PCR, while the TCRdb copy is restricted to in-frame clones and leaves out a portion. The repertoire consists of 55,000 to 70,000 clones, with roughly 84% occurring once and the leading ten covering 5.5% to 7%. This specimen was CD4+ or CD8+ T cells sorted from blood, taken in a trial of the OX40 agonist ivuxolimab. The receptors shown here come from an adult with an advanced solid tumor such as melanoma, head and neck, liver or kidney cancer.

The rearrangement links TRBV6-5 to TRBJ1-4, with a tentative D call TRBD1 (5 bases). This CDR3 region has 14 residues. Germline values: CDR1 MNHEY, CDR2 SVGAGI. V was shortened by 2 bases and J by 7 bases, with 11 bases between the two germline ends. The CDR3 spells CASSYGGFGEKLFF. CDR3 nucleotides: TGTGCCAGCAGTTACGGGGGGTTCGGTGAAAAACTGTTTTTT.

In this sample, this clone turned up once. The rearrangement links TRBV4-3 to TRBJ1-4; D not certain. V dropped 1 base and J dropped 1 base, with 10 bases sitting between them. CDR1 is LGHNA and CDR2 is YSLEER in the germline V gene. The CDR3 runs 16 residues. The DNA for the CDR3 is TGCGCCAGCAGCCAAGGGGTGTCGGGAACTAATGAAAAACTGTTTTTT. Translated: CASSQGVSGTNEKLFF.

The gene calls are TRBV9 and TRBJ1-5; D is unclear. There are 13 residues in the CDR3. V lost 2 bases to trimming and J lost 4 bases, with 7 bases between them. Germline CDR1 reads SGDLS; CDR2 reads YYNGEE. The CDR3 DNA reads as TGTGCCAGCAGCGTGACTGGAAATCAGCCCCAGCATTTT. Translation: CASSVTGNQPQHF.

The chain carries TRBV23-1 and TRBJ2-5; D may correspond to TRBD1 or TRBD2 (5 bases each). TRBV23-1 is an ORF; its function is uncertain. The CDR3 loop spans 15 amino acids. The V and J ends lost 7 bases and 2 bases respectively, with 17 bases between them. The CDR3 here is CASIAPSGAQETQYF. CDR3 nucleotide sequence: TGCGCCAGCATAGCCCCGTCCGGGGCGCAAGAGACCCAGTACTTC.

The rearrangement joins TRBV27 to TRBJ1-5; D perhaps matches TRBD1 (6 bases). This CDR3 has 17 residues. Germline V CDR1 and CDR2: MNHEY, SMNVEV (reference sequence). The V end lost 5 bases, the J end lost 5 bases, and 22 bases lay between the germline ends. The CDR3 nucleotides are TGTGCCAGCAGTCCCCTCGGGCGACAGGCTCGTGATCAGCCCCAGCATTTT. Protein product: CASSPLGRQARDQPQHF.

The chain joins TRBV11-2 to TRBJ1-5; no clear D. CDR3 length: 13 residues. In germline, CDR1 is SGHAT, CDR2 FQNNGV. Deletions cut 0 bases from V and 5 bases from J, with 5 bases between. The CDR3 nucleotides are TGTGCCAGCAGCTTAGATGGGGATCAGCCCCAGCATTTT. It specifies CASSLDGDQPQHF.

The chain couples TRBV5-1 to TRBJ1-1; D is undetermined. Germline loops: CDR1 SGHRS, CDR2 YFSETQ. The CDR3 contains 15 residues. V lost 2 bases and J 5 bases, leaving 16 bases between the germline ends. The chain's CDR3 is CASSLNAFGDTEAFF. CDR3 DNA: TGCGCCAGCAGCTTAAACGCCTTTGGGGATACTGAAGCTTTCTTT.

The chain recombines TRBV30 with TRBJ2-1, with 15 bases matching TRBD2. CDR3 length: 16 residues. The V and J ends lost 1 base and 10 bases, in that order; junction bases with no gene match: 8. The germline V gene encodes CDR1 GTSNPN and CDR2 SVGIG (reference sequence). The CDR3 loop is CAWSAGLAGGSGEQFF. The CDR3, as DNA: TGTGCCTGGAGTGCGGGACTAGCGGGGGGATCGGGAGAGCAGTTCTTC. The entire variable domain, with the rest obtained from reference TRBV30 and TRBJ2-1, is as follows: SQTIHQWPATLVQPVGSPLSLECTVEGTSNPNLYWYRQAAGRGLQLLFYSVGIGQISSEVPQNLSASRPQDRQFILSSKKLLLSDSGFYLCAWSAGLAGGSGEQFFGPGTRLTVL.

This chain links TRBV29-1 with TRBJ1-2; 7 nucleotides match TRBD1. CDR1 is SQVTM, CDR2 ANQGSEA, per germline. V trimming: 6 bases; J trimming: 2 bases; junction bases outside the gene matches: 6. This CDR3 is built from 13 residues. The CDR3 sequence is CSVAGQPNYGYTF. The DNA of the CDR3 is TGCAGCGTGGCGGGACAGCCAAACTATGGCTACACCTTC.

This clone was observed a single time. The chain has TRBV5-1 and TRBJ1-4, with 10 bases lining up with TRBD1. The V gene end was trimmed by 4 bases and the J gene end by 0 bases; junction bases not matched to a gene: 0. Germline V gene lookup returns CDR1 SGHRS and CDR2 YFSETQ. This CDR3 has 15 amino acids. The CDR3 sequence is CASSGTGATNEKLFF. DNA of the CDR3: TGCGCCAGCAGCGGGACAGGGGCAACTAATGAAAAACTGTTTTTT.

There are a few counts of this clone. CDR3 sequence reads: CASSPTGAAGNQPQHF. As DNA, the CDR3 is TGTGCCAGCAGCCCGACAGGGGCGGCGGGCAATCAGCCCCAGCATTTT. V and J are TRBV4-2 and TRBJ1-5, with TRBD1 matching over 8 bases. V lost 4 bases and J lost 2; bases outside the gene matches: 7. Germline V gene lookup returns CDR1 LGHNA and CDR2 YNFKEQ. The length of the CDR3 is 16 residues.

The CDR3 nucleotides read TGCAGCGTTGAAGGCCCTAGCGGGGAATACCAAGAGACCCAGTACTTC. This encodes CSVEGPSGEYQETQYF. The chain couples TRBV29-1 to TRBJ2-5, with TRBD2 matching 9 bases. Trimming at V came to 1 base and at J to 0 bases, leaving 6 bases not matched to a gene. The CDR3 spans 16 residues. Germline CDR1 is SQVTM and CDR2 is ANQGSEA.

The DNA of the CDR3 is TGTGCCAGCGCCCGGGGGGGGGCAGGTGAAAAACTGTTTTTT. The encoded protein is CASARGGAGEKLFF. The V and J genes are TRBV25-1 and TRBJ1-4; TRBD1 might be the D (6 bases). Per germline, CDR1 MGHDK and CDR2 SYGVNS. CDR3 length equals 14 residues. Trimming left V 8 bases short and J 7 bases short, with 17 bases between.

This CDR3 reads CASSPALQGDEQYF. The CDR3 DNA reads as TGTGCCAGCAGTCCAGCGCTGCAGGGGGACGAGCAGTACTTC. The chain uses TRBV7-2 and TRBJ2-7; 7 nucleotides align to TRBD1. J lost 5 bases, V lost 6 bases, and 10 bases had no gene match. Looked up from germline, CDR1 is SGHTA and CDR2 is FQGNSA. The CDR3 has 14 amino acids.

CDR3 region: CASSAVHRTGAGANVLTF. CDR3 DNA: TGTGCCAGCAGCGCGGTTCATCGGACAGGGGCTGGGGCCAACGTCCTGACTTTC. The V gene is TRBV5-4, the J gene TRBJ2-6; 9 bases fit TRBD1. The germline CDR1 and CDR2 sequences are SGHNT and YYREEE (reference sequence). The CDR3 contains 18 residues. The trim removed 4 bases at V and 2 bases at J, leaving 10 bases unmatched.

CDR3 sequence (DNA): TGTGCCAGCAGGAGTGACAGGGGATATAATTCACCCCTCCACTTT. This codes for CASRSDRGYNSPLHF. The chain is built from TRBV28 and TRBJ1-6, with 8 nucleotides matching TRBD1. The CDR3 covers 15 residues. Unmatched junction bases numbered 5, after V lost 6 bases and J lost 4 bases. CDR1 and CDR2 from the germline V gene are MDHEN and SYDVKM. Filled out from reference TRBV28 and TRBJ1-6, the complete variable domain reads DVKVTQSSRYLVKRTGEKVFLECVQDMDHENMFWYRQDPGLGLRLIYFSYDVKMKEKGDIPEGYSVSREKKERFSLILESASTNQTSMYLCASRSDRGYNSPLHFGNGTRLTVT.

V is TRBV7-9 and J is TRBJ1-5; weak D call: TRBD1 (5 bases). The CDR3 runs to 15 residues. Germline CDR1 is SEHNR and CDR2 is FQNEAQ (reference sequence). Trimming pared 4 bases from V and 1 base from J, leaving 11 bases between. DNA of the CDR3: TGTGCCAGCAGCTCGGACGGGGGGAGCAATCAGCCCCAGCATTTT. This codes for CASSSDGGSNQPQHF.

The J gene is TRBJ2-7, the V gene TRBV7-9, with 7 bases lining up with TRBD1. This CDR3 has 15 residues. Trimming at V came to 1 base and at J to 4 bases, leaving 7 bases not matched to a gene. Germline V gives CDR1 SEHNR, CDR2 FQNEAQ (reference sequence). In DNA form, the CDR3 reads TGTGCCAGCAGCTTAGTTCCGACAGGGAAGTACGAGCAGTACTTC. It translates to CASSLVPTGKYEQYF.

The J gene is TRBJ2-5, the V gene TRBV4-3; no clear D gene. The germline CDR1 and CDR2 sequences are LGHNA and YSLEER. The CDR3 is made up of 13 amino acids. The germline V and J ends were trimmed by 0 bases and 5 bases, with 7 bases remaining between them. This chain's CDR3 is CASSQEAWETQYF. CDR3 bases: TGCGCCAGCAGCCAAGAAGCCTGGGAGACCCAGTACTTC.

The rearrangement joins TRBV5-4 to TRBJ1-2, with D unresolved. The CDR3 runs to 12 residues. The germline V gene encodes CDR1 SGHNT and CDR2 YYREEE (reference sequence). Deletions cut 0 bases from V and 8 bases from J, with 8 bases between. CDR3 loop: CASSLETRGYTF. CDR3 coding DNA: TGTGCCAGCAGCTTGGAGACACGGGGCTACACCTTC.

The chain employs TRBV27 and TRBJ2-3; 7 nucleotides match TRBD2. The CDR3 runs to 16 residues. With V trimmed by 10 bases and J by 5 bases, 18 bases remained unmatched. Germline CDR1 MNHEY, CDR2 SMNVEV (reference sequence). The DNA of the CDR3 is TGTGCCACCCTCTCGCGGGGGTGGCAAACACAAGATACGCAGTATTTT. The encoded protein is CATLSRGWQTQDTQYF.

V is TRBV7-2 and J is TRBJ1-4, with a weak D call TRBD1 (5 bases). Germline CDR1 and CDR2: SGHTA and FQGNSA. This CDR3 region has 15 residues. Trimming took 1 base from V and 5 from J, leaving 11 bases between them. This CDR3 is CASSLEVAGNEKLFF. DNA for the CDR3: TGTGCCAGCAGCTTAGAGGTGGCAGGGAATGAAAAACTGTTTTTT.

The CDR3, as DNA: TGCGCCAGCAGCTTGGGGACTAGTCAGTATGAGCAGTTCTTC. Amino acid sequence: CASSLGTSQYEQFF. The J gene is TRBJ2-1, the V gene TRBV5-1, with TRBD2 matching 7 bases. J lost 8 bases, V lost 0 bases, and 5 bases had no gene match. Germline V gene sequence: CDR1 SGHRS, CDR2 YFSETQ. CDR3 length: 14 amino acids. The whole variable domain, filled in from reference TRBV5-1 and TRBJ2-1, reads KAGVTQTPRYLIKTRGQQVTLSCSPISGHRSVSWYQQTPGQGLQFLFEYFSETQRNKGNFPGRFSGRQFSNSRSEMNVSTLELGDSALYLCASSLGTSQYEQFFGPGTRLTVL.

This rearrangement joins TRBV7-3 to TRBJ2-2, with no clear D. This CDR3 contains 13 residues. The V end was cut by 5 bases, the J end by 6 bases, with 10 bases between. CDR1 and CDR2 from the germline V gene are SGHTA and FQGTGA. The chain's CDR3 is CASSRESAGELFF. In DNA, the CDR3 is TGTGCCAGCAGCCGCGAAAGTGCCGGGGAGCTGTTTTTT.